A selection of T cell receptor beta chains follows, all from one sample in a study of T-cell memory formation after mild COVID-19. Using its own MiXCR run on the 5' RACE reads, TCRdb lists one record per CDR3 protein. The data show about 420,000 distinct CDR3 sequences, with 20% to 30% seen just once and less than 15% held by the top ten. Specimen: PBMCs or a T cell subset sorted from them (not recorded which). These receptors all come from an adult woman who had mild COVID-19 (a few samples of this study predate the infection). Cell type and time point are not known. CDR3s include the opening cysteine and the closing phenylalanine or tryptophan. A D gene is named only where the DNA matches it firmly. Some rows mark clone size as missing; the rest say once, few, many or name a class of expanded clone.

j_call,clone_size,v_call,cdr3_length,d_call,cdr3_aa,cdr3_nt
TRBJ2-1,-,TRBV5-1,14,-,CASSYPGTGGEQFF,TGCGCCAGCAGCTATCCAGGAACCGGTGGTGAGCAGTTCTTC
TRBJ2-7,few,TRBV5-1,15,-,CASSLLQGTVDEQYF,TGCGCCAGCAGCTTGTTACAGGGGACTGTAGACGAGCAGTACTTC
TRBJ1-2,-,TRBV7-6,17,-,CASSLAPAGLGDYGYTF,TGTGCCAGCAGCTTAGCCCCGGCGGGGCTTGGTGACTATGGCTACACCTTC
TRBJ1-2,once,TRBV20-1,14,-,CSARDSGPGYGYTF,TGCAGTGCTAGAGATTCAGGGCCTGGCTATGGCTACACCTTC
TRBJ2-3,few,TRBV9,17,-,CASSVVESFTSTDTQYF,TGTGCCAGCAGCGTAGTAGAGAGTTTCACTAGCACAGATACGCAGTATTTT
TRBJ2-7,many,TRBV7-8,17,TRBD1,CASSLSETGTGRYEQYF,TGTGCCAGCAGCTTATCAGAAACCGGGACAGGACGCTACGAGCAGTACTTC
TRBJ2-2,many,TRBV12-3/TRBV12-4,16,TRBD2,CASSPGLAGATGELFF,TGTGCCAGCAGCCCGGGACTAGCGGGCGCCACCGGGGAGCTGTTTTTT
TRBJ1-4,few,TRBV5-1,17,TRBD1,CASSFRGALATNEKLFF,TGCGCCAGCAGCTTCAGGGGGGCTTTAGCAACTAATGAAAAACTGTTTTTT
TRBJ2-3,once,TRBV20-1,14,-,CSADRTESTDTQYF,TGCAGTGCTGACCGGACTGAAAGCACAGATACGCAGTATTTT
TRBJ2-7,few,TRBV15,13,-,CATSITSGYEQYF,TGTGCCACCAGCATTACTTCCGGCTACGAGCAGTACTTC
TRBJ2-1,few,TRBV7-8,13,-,CASSPLVEHEQFF,TGTGCCAGCAGCCCCCTCGTGGAGCATGAGCAGTTCTTC
TRBJ1-1,few,TRBV6-1,15,-,CASRATSEGNSEAFF,TGTGCCAGCAGAGCAACGTCCGAAGGGAATTCTGAAGCTTTCTTT
TRBJ2-1,many,TRBV9,14,-,CASSVGGSYNEQFF,TGTGCCAGCAGCGTAGGGGGGTCCTACAATGAGCAGTTCTTC
TRBJ2-3,few,TRBV4-1,16,TRBD2,CASSQGGAGVGDTQYF,TGCGCCAGCAGCCAAGGGGGAGCGGGAGTTGGAGATACGCAGTATTTT
TRBJ2-4,few,TRBV5-1,16,TRBD1,CASSSGQQLAKNIQYF,TGCGCCAGCAGCTCGGGACAGCAACTAGCCAAAAACATTCAGTACTTC
TRBJ2-2,-,TRBV27,15,TRBD1,CASSPTDRGGGELFF,TGTGCCAGCAGCCCGACGGACAGGGGGGGCGGGGAGCTGTTTTTT
TRBJ1-2,-,TRBV15,15,TRBD1,CATSRTGGGIYGYTF,TGTGCCACCAGCAGAACAGGGGGCGGGATCTATGGCTACACCTTC
TRBJ2-3,few,TRBV6-6,16,TRBD1,CASSNRDRGGADTQYF,TGTGCCAGCAGTAACCGGGACAGGGGAGGGGCAGATACGCAGTATTTT
TRBJ2-1,few,TRBV5-1,15,-,CASSPEGGGHNEQFF,TGCGCCAGCAGCCCCGAAGGGGGGGGACACAATGAGCAGTTCTTC
TRBJ2-1,few,TRBV7-2,14,-,CASSLGPTANEQFF,TGTGCCAGCAGCTTAGGCCCCACGGCCAATGAGCAGTTCTTC
TRBJ1-1,few,TRBV7-2,15,TRBD1,CASSPRTGVGAEAFF,TGTGCCAGCAGCCCGAGGACAGGGGTGGGAGCTGAAGCTTTCTTT
TRBJ2-5,few,TRBV29-1,11,-,CSVLTLGTQYF,TGCAGCGTCCTGACTTTGGGAACCCAGTACTTC
TRBJ2-1,-,TRBV11-2,16,-,CASSLDGGTSYNEQFF,TGTGCCAGCAGCTTAGATGGGGGGACTTCCTACAATGAGCAGTTCTTC
TRBJ2-5,few,TRBV10-3,13,-,CAVLAGERETQYF,TGTGCCGTCTTAGCCGGGGAGCGGGAGACCCAGTACTTC
TRBJ2-3,few,TRBV7-9,15,-,CASSLVLGSTDTQYF,TGTGCCAGCAGCTTAGTCCTGGGGAGCACAGATACGCAGTATTTT
TRBJ1-2,-,TRBV7-9,15,-,CASSLRDSRSYGYTF,TGTGCCAGCAGCCTCCGGGACTCACGATCCTATGGCTACACCTTC
TRBJ2-4,few,TRBV2,14,-,CASSVGLGGNIQYF,TGTGCCAGCAGTGTAGGTCTAGGAGGAAACATTCAGTACTTC
TRBJ1-1,-,TRBV12-3/TRBV12-4,14,-,CASKPTEMNTEAFF,TGTGCCAGCAAGCCGACAGAGATGAACACTGAAGCTTTCTTT
TRBJ2-5,few,TRBV5-1,14,-,CASSPTGPTETQYF,TGCGCCAGCAGCCCTACGGGACCCACGGAGACCCAGTACTTC
TRBJ1-2,few,TRBV3-1,15,-,CASSQPWRGNYGYTF,TGTGCCAGCAGCCAGCCCTGGCGGGGGAACTATGGCTACACCTTC
TRBJ2-1,many,TRBV7-2,16,TRBD2,CASSPQTSGSGHEQFF,TGTGCCAGCAGCCCTCAGACTAGCGGGAGTGGCCATGAGCAGTTCTTC
TRBJ2-7,few,TRBV4-3,14,-,CASSQEGRVNEQYF,TGCGCCAGCAGCCAAGAGGGTCGCGTCAACGAGCAGTACTTC
TRBJ2-3,few,TRBV9,16,-,CASSVEGALLTDTQYF,TGTGCCAGCAGCGTAGAGGGAGCGCTCCTCACAGATACGCAGTATTTT
TRBJ1-1,-,TRBV30,14,-,CARRLIGSDTEAFF,TGTGCCCGTAGACTAATTGGGTCGGATACTGAAGCTTTCTTT
TRBJ2-2,many,TRBV15,14,-,CATSRVLGPGELFF,TGTGCCACCAGCAGAGTCTTGGGGCCCGGGGAGCTGTTTTTT
TRBJ2-3,few,TRBV19,18,TRBD2,CASSARPLAGVSADTQYF,TGTGCCAGTAGTGCCCGCCCCCTAGCGGGAGTCTCCGCAGATACGCAGTATTTT
TRBJ1-1,few,TRBV27,17,-,CASSLEGSGYMNTEAFF,TGTGCCAGCAGTTTAGAGGGCAGTGGGTACATGAACACTGAAGCTTTCTTT
TRBJ1-5,-,TRBV6-5,15,-,CASSYGASGNQPQHF,TGTGCCAGCAGTTACGGGGCGTCCGGCAATCAGCCCCAGCATTTT
TRBJ1-1,few,TRBV5-4,16,TRBD1,CASSTRTGGPWTEAFF,TGTGCCAGCAGCACACGGACAGGGGGCCCTTGGACTGAAGCTTTCTTT
TRBJ2-1,-,TRBV2,14,TRBD2,CASSSGRARGEQFF,TGTGCCAGCAGCAGCGGGAGGGCCCGCGGTGAGCAGTTCTTC